This TCR beta chain was captured in a study of T cells in Graves' hyperthyroidism and ophthalmopathy. General study findings and limits: The majority of expanded thyroid clonotypes above 0.001 also appeared in blood.

Amplification yielded TCR beta CDR3 regions, with RNA transcripts as the source. With the HTBI primer set, the TCR CDR3 went through a first round of RT-PCR. TCRdb reprocessed the multiplex PCR reads with MiXCR, giving one entry per CDR3 protein. The sample contains 700,000 to 850,000 distinct CDR3 sequences, about a third of which appear only once. This clonotype was counted ten times or more. Its antigen is not known. The CDR3 is 14 residues long. CDR1 and CDR2 from the germline V gene are SEHNR and FQNEAQ (reference sequence). J was trimmed by 7 bases and V by 5 bases; bases with no gene match: 8. This chain connects TRBV7-9 to TRBJ1-5; TRBD1 matches at 7 bases. The specimen sequenced was blood. The receptor comes from a woman aged 35 to 49 with Graves' hyperthyroidism. The CDR3 protein is CASSLGGGSQPQHF. The CDR3 DNA reads as TGTGCCAGCAGCCTCGGAGGGGGCAGCCAGCCCCAGCATTTT. Complete variable domain (other parts from reference TRBV7-9 and TRBJ1-5): DTGVSQNPRHKITKRGQNVTFRCDPISEHNRLYWYRQTLGQGPEFLTYFQNEAQLEKSRLLSDRFSAERPKGSFSTLEIQRTEQGDSAMYLCASSLGGGSQPQHFGDGTRLSIL.